This entry is about one T cell receptor (beta chain). As yet, its antigen is unknown. Germline CDR1 is LNHDA and CDR2 is SQIVND (reference sequence). The CDR3 spans 13 residues. V was clipped by 8 bases and J by 4 bases, with 12 bases between them. Clones were read by immunoSEQ multiplex PCR, and TCRdb kept only the in-frame ones, dropping some. The table includes around 85,000 clones, more than 85% detected once. This sample was included in a study of Tregs in tolerant kidney transplant recipients. Overall study results and limits: The small number of patients limits these findings pending further validation.

The sequence came from a human donor who received a combined kidney and bone marrow transplant. Sequences were derived from Tregs from blood, sampled before the transplant. The chain couples TRBV19 to TRBJ1-5; D perhaps matches TRBD1 (6 bases). The CDR3 is CASAAQGNQPQHF. The CDR3 region has the DNA TGTGCCAGTGCAGCGCAGGGGAATCAGCCCCAGCATTTT.